Listed here are 3 T cell receptor beta chains from one sample, sequenced in a study of blood T cell repertoires in COVID-19. Here immunoSEQ multiplex PCR was the method, and the copy in TCRdb shows in-frame clones only, minus some. The sample shows under 300,000 clones, less than 90% of them seen only once. The source material was peripheral blood. These receptors were collected from a man aged 60-69 years with acute or convalescent COVID-19.

V and J are TRBV5-1 and TRBJ2-2; 10 bases fit TRBD2. After removal of 5 bases from V and 3 bases from J, the junction contained 13 bases not matched to a gene. The CDR3 covers 18 residues. Germline values: CDR1 SGHRS, CDR2 YFSETQ. The CDR3 reads CASRRRLAGARDTGELFF. The CDR3, as DNA: TGCGCCAGCAGAAGGAGGCTAGCGGGAGCCCGGGACACCGGGGAGCTGTTTTTT.

As DNA, the CDR3 is TGCGCCAGCAGCTTGGAGGCAGGGGGTTCTGGAAACACCATATATTTT. This gives the protein CASSLEAGGSGNTIYF. This chain connects TRBV5-1 to TRBJ1-3, with 7 bases fitting TRBD1. This CDR3 is built from 16 residues. Trimming cost V 0 bases and J 1 base; bases outside gene matches: 4. Germline V gene data show CDR1 as SGHRS and CDR2 as YFSETQ.

The V gene is TRBV19, the J gene TRBJ1-3, with 10 bases that match TRBD1. This CDR3 comprises 16 residues. The J segment lost 4 bases and the V segment lost 6 bases, leaving 9 bases of the junction unmatched. CDR1 is LNHDA, CDR2 SQIVND, per germline (reference sequence). The CDR3 bases are TGTGCCAGTAGGACCTCCGGGACAGGGGCCGGAAACACCATATATTTT. Translation gives CASRTSGTGAGNTIYF.